This T cell receptor beta chain emerged from a study of cytomegalovirus exposure and HLA in healthy donors. Comment on this clone: What it binds is unknown.

Broader study findings: Among TCR beta chains, those listed as cytomegalovirus-associated numbered roughly 150.

Germline CDR1 MDHEN, CDR2 SYDVKM. The CDR3 spans 12 residues. The V and J ends lost 4 bases and 4 bases respectively, with 7 bases between them. Clones were read by immunoSEQ multiplex PCR, and TCRdb kept only the in-frame ones, dropping some. The repertoire holds 150,000 to 200,000 clones, with 84% as singletons. The sequence was collected from a man between 18 and 29 years old in good health and CMV-seropositive. What was sequenced was PBMCs. The chain has TRBV28 and TRBJ1-2; D is undetermined. CDR3 nucleotides: TGTGCCAGCAGTTCCGGGAGCTATGGCTACACCTTC. This translates into CASSSGSYGYTF.